Listed below are T cell receptor beta chains from one sample, sequenced in a study of T cells after yellow fever vaccination. TCRdb reprocessed the 5' RACE reads with MiXCR, giving one entry per CDR3 protein. The profile shows around 610,000 distinct CDR3 sequences, 13% of them singletons. Here the sequenced sample was PBMCs, taken on the day of the yellow fever booster vaccination. The receptor set was obtained from a man younger than 45 who received the YFV17D yellow fever vaccine. Both conserved end residues are part of each CDR3. A row's size may be missing; if present it is once, few, many or a size class.

v_call: TRBV29-1; clone_size: -; j_call: TRBJ2-1; cdr3_aa: CSVVSGNGGRGQFF
v_call: TRBV10-2; clone_size: -; j_call: TRBJ1-3; cdr3_aa: CASSPDRAGNTIYF
v_call: TRBV7-3; clone_size: few; j_call: TRBJ2-1; cdr3_aa: CASSTTAGVGNEQFF
v_call: TRBV5-1; clone_size: -; j_call: TRBJ2-6; cdr3_aa: CASSSPPGQGTSGANVLTF
v_call: TRBV5-1; clone_size: few; j_call: TRBJ2-2; cdr3_aa: CASSLKPTAGELFF
v_call: TRBV28; clone_size: many; j_call: TRBJ2-5; cdr3_aa: CASSLGGRQETQYF
v_call: TRBV25-1; clone_size: many; j_call: TRBJ2-1; cdr3_aa: CASSRRQGNEQFF
v_call: TRBV6-4; clone_size: -; j_call: TRBJ2-7; cdr3_aa: CASRDDPVRSQGALLLEYEQYF
v_call: TRBV5-1; clone_size: -; j_call: TRBJ2-4; cdr3_aa: CASSLVGQGNIQYF
v_call: TRBV9; clone_size: -; j_call: TRBJ1-3; cdr3_aa: CASSDGTPSGNTIYF
v_call: TRBV20-1; clone_size: many; j_call: TRBJ2-3; cdr3_aa: CSARDRLAGLVGTQYF
v_call: TRBV3-1; clone_size: -; j_call: TRBJ2-7; cdr3_aa: CASSQDRYGRGYEQYF
v_call: TRBV14; clone_size: many; j_call: TRBJ2-7; cdr3_aa: CASSQAPHIYEQYF
v_call: TRBV29-1; clone_size: few; j_call: TRBJ2-7; cdr3_aa: CSVLQGFSYEQYF
v_call: TRBV7-2; clone_size: few; j_call: TRBJ2-2; cdr3_aa: CASSLVEGLGTGELFF
v_call: TRBV14; clone_size: few; j_call: TRBJ2-7; cdr3_aa: CASSQAWYEQYF
v_call: TRBV24-1; clone_size: many; j_call: TRBJ2-7; cdr3_aa: CATSDSASGRSYEQYF
v_call: TRBV20-1; clone_size: few; j_call: TRBJ2-5; cdr3_aa: CSTKSGRHQETQYF
v_call: TRBV29-1; clone_size: few; j_call: TRBJ2-7; cdr3_aa: CSVETAGLEQYF
v_call: TRBV10-3; clone_size: -; j_call: TRBJ2-7; cdr3_aa: CATTGLPASYEQYF
v_call: TRBV10-3; clone_size: -; j_call: TRBJ2-7; cdr3_aa: CAISEQLAEPYEQYF